The present TCR beta chain was sequenced within a study of blood T cell repertoires in COVID-19. Whole-study context: Samples of COVID-19 (acute and convalescent) were obtained from the United States, Italy and Spain. Sample material is recorded as cDNA or gDNA derived from T cells, B-cell-depleted T cells, or PBMCs.

As to this clone: This specimen includes other DNA sequences encoding the same CDR3.

There are 13 residues in the CDR3. The V gene end was trimmed by 6 bases and the J gene end by 8 bases; junction bases not matched to a gene: 9. Germline loops: CDR1 LGHNT, CDR2 FRNRAP. Here immunoSEQ multiplex PCR was the method, and the copy in TCRdb shows in-frame clones only, minus some. The sample contains about 110,000 clones, around 86% of which appear only once. Sequenced input: peripheral blood. This TCR was sampled from a man aged 65-85 years with acute or convalescent COVID-19. The chain uses TRBV12-5 and TRBJ1-1; 7 bases align to TRBD1. The CDR3 nucleotides are TGTGCTAGTGGCTTGACAGGGACGGGGGAAGCTTTCTTT. This sequence encodes CASGLTGTGEAFF.